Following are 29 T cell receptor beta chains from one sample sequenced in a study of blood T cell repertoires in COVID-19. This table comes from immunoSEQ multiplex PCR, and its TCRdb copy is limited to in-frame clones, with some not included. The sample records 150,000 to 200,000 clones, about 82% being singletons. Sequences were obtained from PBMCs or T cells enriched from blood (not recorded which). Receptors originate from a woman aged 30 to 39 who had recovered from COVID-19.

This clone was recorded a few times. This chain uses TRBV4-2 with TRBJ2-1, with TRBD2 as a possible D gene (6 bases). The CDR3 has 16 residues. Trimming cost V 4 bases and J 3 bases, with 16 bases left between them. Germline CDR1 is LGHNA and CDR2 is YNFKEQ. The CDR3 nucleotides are TGTGCCAGCAGCCGGACTGGTTCCGGGGGCTACAATGAGCAGTTCTTC. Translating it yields CASSRTGSGGYNEQFF.

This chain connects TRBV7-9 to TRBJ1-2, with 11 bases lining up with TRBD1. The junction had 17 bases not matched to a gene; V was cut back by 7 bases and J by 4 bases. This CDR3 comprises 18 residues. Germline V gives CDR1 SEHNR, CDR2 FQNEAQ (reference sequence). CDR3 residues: CASTDITNGQGAGYGYTF. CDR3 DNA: TGTGCCAGCACCGACATAACGAACGGACAGGGGGCTGGCTATGGCTACACCTTC.

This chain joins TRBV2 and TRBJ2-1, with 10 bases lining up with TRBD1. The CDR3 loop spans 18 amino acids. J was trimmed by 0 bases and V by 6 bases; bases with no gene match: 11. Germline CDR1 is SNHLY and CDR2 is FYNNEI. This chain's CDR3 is CASSPPGQGPTSYNEQFF. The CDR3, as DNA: TGTGCCAGCAGCCCACCGGGACAGGGGCCGACCTCCTACAATGAGCAGTTCTTC.

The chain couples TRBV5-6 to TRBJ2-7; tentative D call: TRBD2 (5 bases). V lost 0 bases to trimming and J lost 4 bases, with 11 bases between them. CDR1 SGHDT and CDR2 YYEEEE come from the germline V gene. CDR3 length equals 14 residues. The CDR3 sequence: CASSLVVRTYEQYF. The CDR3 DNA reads TGTGCCAGCAGCTTGGTAGTCAGGACTTACGAGCAGTACTTC.

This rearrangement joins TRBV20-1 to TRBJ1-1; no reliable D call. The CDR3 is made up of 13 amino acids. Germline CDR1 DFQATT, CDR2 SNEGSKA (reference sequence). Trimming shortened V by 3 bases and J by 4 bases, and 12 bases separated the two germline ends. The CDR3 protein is CSASKIGSTEAFF. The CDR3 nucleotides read TGCAGTGCTAGTAAGATCGGGAGCACTGAAGCTTTCTTT.

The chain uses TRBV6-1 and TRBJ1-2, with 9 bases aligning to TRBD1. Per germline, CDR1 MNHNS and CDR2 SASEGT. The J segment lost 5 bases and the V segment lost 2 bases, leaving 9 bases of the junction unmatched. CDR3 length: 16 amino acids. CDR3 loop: CASSERTGGEGYGYTF. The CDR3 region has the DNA TGTGCCAGCAGTGAAAGAACAGGGGGCGAGGGGTATGGCTACACCTTC.

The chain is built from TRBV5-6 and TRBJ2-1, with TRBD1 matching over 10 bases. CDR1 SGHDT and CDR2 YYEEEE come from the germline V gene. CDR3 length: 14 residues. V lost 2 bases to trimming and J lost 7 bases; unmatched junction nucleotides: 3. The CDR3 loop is CASSFGQGGNEQFF. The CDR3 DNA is TGTGCCAGCAGCTTCGGACAGGGGGGAAATGAGCAGTTCTTC.

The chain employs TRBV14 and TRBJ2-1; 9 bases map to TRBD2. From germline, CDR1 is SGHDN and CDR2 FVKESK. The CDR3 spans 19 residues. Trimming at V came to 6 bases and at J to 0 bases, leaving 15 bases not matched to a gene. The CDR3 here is CASRRTAGGWRDSYNEQFF. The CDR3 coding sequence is TGTGCCAGCAGGCGCACTGCGGGAGGGTGGAGAGACTCCTACAATGAGCAGTTCTTC.

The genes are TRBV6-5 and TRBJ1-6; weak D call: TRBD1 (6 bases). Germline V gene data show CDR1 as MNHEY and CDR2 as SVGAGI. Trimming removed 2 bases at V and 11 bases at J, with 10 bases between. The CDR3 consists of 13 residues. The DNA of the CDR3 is TGTGCCAGCAGTTACGAAGGGGGAACACCCCTCCACTTT. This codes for CASSYEGGTPLHF.

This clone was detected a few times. The DNA of the CDR3 is TGTGCCAGCAGGGAAACGGGACAGGGGACCTACGAGCAGTACTTC. Protein sequence: CASRETGQGTYEQYF. This chain links TRBV28 with TRBJ2-7, with 10 nucleotides matching TRBD1. Germline trimming cut 6 bases from V and 2 bases from J; bases unmatched to any gene: 7. The V gene's germline CDR1 is MDHEN and CDR2 SYDVKM. This CDR3 is 15 amino acids long.

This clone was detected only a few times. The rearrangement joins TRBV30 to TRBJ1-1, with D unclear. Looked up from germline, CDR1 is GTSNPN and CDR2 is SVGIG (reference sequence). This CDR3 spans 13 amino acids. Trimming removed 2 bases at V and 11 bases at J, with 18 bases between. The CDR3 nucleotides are TGTGCCTGGAGTCGACCCTGGCCTAGCACGGCTTTCTTT. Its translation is CAWSRPWPSTAFF.

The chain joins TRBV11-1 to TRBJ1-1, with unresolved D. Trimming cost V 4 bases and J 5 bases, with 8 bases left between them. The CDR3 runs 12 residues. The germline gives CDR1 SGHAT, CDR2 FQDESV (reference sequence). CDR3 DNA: TGTGCCAGCAGCTCACTAGGGACTGAAGCTTTCTTT. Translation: CASSSLGTEAFF.

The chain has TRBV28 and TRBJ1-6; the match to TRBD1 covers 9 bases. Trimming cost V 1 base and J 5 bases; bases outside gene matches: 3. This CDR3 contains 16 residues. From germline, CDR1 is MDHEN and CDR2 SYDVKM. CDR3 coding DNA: TGTGCCAGCAGTTTATTGACAGGGGGGAATAATTCACCCCTCCACTTT. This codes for CASSLLTGGNNSPLHF.

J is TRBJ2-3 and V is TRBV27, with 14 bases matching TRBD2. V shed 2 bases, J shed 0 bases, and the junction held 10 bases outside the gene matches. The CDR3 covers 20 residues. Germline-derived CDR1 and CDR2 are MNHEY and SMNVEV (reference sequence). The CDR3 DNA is TGTGCCAGCAGTTTAGGCCCCCGACTAGCGGGAGGGCCTAGCACAGATACGCAGTATTTT. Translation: CASSLGPRLAGGPSTDTQYF.

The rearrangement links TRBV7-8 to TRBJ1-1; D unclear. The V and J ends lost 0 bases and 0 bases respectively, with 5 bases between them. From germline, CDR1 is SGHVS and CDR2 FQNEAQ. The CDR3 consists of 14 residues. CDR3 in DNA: TGTGCCAGCAGCTTAGCCCTATTGAACACTGAAGCTTTCTTT. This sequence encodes CASSLALLNTEAFF.

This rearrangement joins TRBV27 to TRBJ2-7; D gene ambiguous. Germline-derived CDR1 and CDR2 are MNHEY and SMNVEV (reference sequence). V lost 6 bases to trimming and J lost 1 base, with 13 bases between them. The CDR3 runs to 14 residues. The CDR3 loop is CASSTAQDSYEQYF. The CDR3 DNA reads TGTGCCAGCAGCACAGCCCAGGATTCCTACGAGCAGTACTTC.

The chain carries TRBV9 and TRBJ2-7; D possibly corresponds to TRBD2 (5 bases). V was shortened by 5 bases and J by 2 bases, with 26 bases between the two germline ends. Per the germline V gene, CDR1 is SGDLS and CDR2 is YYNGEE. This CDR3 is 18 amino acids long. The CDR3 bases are TGTGCCAGCAGTCACCATCGAGACGGGGTCTACGGCCCCTACGAGCAGTACTTC. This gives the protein CASSHHRDGVYGPYEQYF.

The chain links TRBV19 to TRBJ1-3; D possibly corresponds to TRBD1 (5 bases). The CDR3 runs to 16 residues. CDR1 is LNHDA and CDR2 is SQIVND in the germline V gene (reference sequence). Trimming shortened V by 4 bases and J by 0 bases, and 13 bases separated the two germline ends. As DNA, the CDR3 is TGTGCCAGTAGTACCGACACAGGCCTCTCTGGAAACACCATATATTTT. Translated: CASSTDTGLSGNTIYF.

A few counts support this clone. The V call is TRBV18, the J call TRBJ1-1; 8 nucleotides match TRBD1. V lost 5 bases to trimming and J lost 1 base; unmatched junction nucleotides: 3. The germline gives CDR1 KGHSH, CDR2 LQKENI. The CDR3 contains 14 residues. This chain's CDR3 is CASSGDRSNTEAFF. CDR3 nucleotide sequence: TGTGCCAGCTCAGGGGACAGGTCGAACACTGAAGCTTTCTTT.

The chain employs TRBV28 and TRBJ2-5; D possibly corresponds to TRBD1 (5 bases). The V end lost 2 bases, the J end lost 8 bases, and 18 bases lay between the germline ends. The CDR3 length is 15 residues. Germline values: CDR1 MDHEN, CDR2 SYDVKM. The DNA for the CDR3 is TGTGCCAGCAGTTTACGGCTCCCCCAGGGCAAAACCCAGTACTTC. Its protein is CASSLRLPQGKTQYF.

The CDR3 loop is CASSVGGAGVNYGYTF. CDR3 nucleotides: TGTGCCAGCAGCGTAGGAGGGGCGGGGGTTAACTATGGCTACACCTTC. V usage is TRBV9 and J usage is TRBJ1-2; tentatively, D is TRBD1 (5 bases). Germline V gives CDR1 SGDLS, CDR2 YYNGEE. Deletions cut 0 bases from V and 1 base from J, with 13 bases between. The CDR3 consists of 16 residues.

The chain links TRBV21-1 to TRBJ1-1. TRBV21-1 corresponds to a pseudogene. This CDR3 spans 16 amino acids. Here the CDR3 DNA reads TGTGCCACACACACGGACTATCGACCAGTGGAGACTGAAGCTTTCTTT. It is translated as CATHTDYRPVETEAFF.

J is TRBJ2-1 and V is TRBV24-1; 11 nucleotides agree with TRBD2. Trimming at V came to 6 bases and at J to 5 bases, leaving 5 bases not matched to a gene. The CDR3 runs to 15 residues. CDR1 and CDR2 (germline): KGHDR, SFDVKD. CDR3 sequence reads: CATSTGTSGNNEQFF. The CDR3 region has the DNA TGTGCCACCAGTACCGGGACTAGCGGAAACAATGAGCAGTTCTTC.

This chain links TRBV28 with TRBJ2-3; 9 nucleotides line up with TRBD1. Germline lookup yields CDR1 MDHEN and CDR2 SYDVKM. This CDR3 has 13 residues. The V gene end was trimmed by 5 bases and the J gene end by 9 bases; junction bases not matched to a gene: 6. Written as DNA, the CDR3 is TGTGCCAGCAGTCCGACAGACAGGGGGACGCAGTATTTT. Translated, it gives CASSPTDRGTQYF.

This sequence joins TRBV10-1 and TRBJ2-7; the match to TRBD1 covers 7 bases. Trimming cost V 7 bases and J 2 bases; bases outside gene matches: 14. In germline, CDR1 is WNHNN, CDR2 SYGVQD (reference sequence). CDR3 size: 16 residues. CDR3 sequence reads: CASIPTGQEETYEQYF. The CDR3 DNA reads TGCGCCAGCATCCCCACTGGACAGGAGGAGACCTACGAGCAGTACTTC.

The DNA for the CDR3 is TGTGCCAGCAGCGTAGACCGGGACCTCCTAGCGGAGACCCAGTACTTC. Translating it yields CASSVDRDLLAETQYF. The chain combines TRBV7-9 with TRBJ2-5, with D possibly matching TRBD2 (6 bases). Germline CDR1 reads SEHNR; CDR2 reads FQNEAQ (reference sequence). Trimming pared 5 bases from V and 5 bases from J, leaving 21 bases between. This CDR3 region has 16 residues.

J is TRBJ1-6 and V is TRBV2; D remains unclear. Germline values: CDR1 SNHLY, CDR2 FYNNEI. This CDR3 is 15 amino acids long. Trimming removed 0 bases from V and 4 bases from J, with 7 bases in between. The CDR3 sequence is CASSEAGAYNSPLHF. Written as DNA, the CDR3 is TGTGCCAGCAGTGAAGCCGGAGCGTATAATTCACCCCTCCACTTT.

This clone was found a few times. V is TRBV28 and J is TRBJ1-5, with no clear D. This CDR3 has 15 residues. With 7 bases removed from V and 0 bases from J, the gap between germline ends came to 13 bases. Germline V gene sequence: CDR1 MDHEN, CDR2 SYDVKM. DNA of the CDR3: TGTGCCAGCACTGAGTCCTCCTATAGCAATCAGCCCCAGCATTTT. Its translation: CASTESSYSNQPQHF. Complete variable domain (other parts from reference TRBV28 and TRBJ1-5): DVKVTQSSRYLVKRTGEKVFLECVQDMDHENMFWYRQDPGLGLRLIYFSYDVKMKEKGDIPEGYSVSREKKERFSLILESASTNQTSMYLCASTESSYSNQPQHFGDGTRLSIL.

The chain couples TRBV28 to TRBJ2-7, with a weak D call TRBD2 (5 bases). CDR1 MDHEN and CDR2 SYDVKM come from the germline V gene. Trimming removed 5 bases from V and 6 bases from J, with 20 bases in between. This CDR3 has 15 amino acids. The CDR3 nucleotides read TGTGCCAGCAGTAACCTCCTCTCCGGGGTCGGCGAGCAGTACTTC. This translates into CASSNLLSGVGEQYF.